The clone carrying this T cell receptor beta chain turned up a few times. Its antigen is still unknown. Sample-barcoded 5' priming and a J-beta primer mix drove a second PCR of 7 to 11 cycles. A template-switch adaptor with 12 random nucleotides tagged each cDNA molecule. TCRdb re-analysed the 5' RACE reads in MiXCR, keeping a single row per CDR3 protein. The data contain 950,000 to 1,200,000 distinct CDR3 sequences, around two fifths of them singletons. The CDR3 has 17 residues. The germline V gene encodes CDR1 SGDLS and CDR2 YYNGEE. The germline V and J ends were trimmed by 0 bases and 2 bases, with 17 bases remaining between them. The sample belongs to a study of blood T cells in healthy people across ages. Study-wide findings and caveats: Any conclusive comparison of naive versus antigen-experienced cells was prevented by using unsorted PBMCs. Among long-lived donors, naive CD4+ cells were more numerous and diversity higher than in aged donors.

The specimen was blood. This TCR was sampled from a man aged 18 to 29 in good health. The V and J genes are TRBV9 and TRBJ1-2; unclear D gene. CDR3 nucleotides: TGTGCCAGCAGCGTAGACCGTCGGGGTGGTGACAACTATGGCTACACCTTC. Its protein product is CASSVDRRGGDNYGYTF.